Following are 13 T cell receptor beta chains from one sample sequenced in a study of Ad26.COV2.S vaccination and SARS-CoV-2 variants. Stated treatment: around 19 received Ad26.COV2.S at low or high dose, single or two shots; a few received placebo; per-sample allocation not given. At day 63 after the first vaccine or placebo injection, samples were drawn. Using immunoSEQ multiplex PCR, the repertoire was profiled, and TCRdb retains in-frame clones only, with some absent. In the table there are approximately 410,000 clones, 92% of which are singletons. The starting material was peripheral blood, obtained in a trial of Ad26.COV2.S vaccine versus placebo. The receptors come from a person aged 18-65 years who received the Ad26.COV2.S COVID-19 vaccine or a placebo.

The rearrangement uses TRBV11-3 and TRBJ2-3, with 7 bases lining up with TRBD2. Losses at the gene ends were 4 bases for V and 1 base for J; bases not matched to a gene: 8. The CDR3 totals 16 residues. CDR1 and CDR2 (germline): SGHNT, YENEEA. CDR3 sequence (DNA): TGTGCCAGCAGCTCAGGCGGGGCGGGGGGCACAGATACGCAGTATTTT. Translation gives CASSSGGAGGTDTQYF.

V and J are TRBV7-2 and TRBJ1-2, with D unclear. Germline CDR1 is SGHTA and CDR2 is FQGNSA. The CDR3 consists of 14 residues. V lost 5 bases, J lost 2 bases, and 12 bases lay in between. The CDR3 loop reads CASSPYPVNYGYTF. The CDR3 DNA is TGTGCCAGCAGCCCCTATCCAGTGAACTATGGCTACACCTTC.

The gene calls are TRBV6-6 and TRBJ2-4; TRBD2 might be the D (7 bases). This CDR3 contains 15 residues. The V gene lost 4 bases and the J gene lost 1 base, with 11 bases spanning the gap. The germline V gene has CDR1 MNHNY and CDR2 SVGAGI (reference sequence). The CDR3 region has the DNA TGTGCCAGCAGTTGGGGGGGGGCGGCCAAAAACATTCAGTACTTC. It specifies CASSWGGAAKNIQYF.

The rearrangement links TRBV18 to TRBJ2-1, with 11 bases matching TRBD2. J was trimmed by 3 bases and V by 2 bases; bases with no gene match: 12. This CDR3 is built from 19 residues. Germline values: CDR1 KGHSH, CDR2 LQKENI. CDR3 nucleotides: TGTGCCAGCTCACCAGGGGCTAGCGGGGGGCCCCTCCGCTACAATGAGCAGTTCTTC. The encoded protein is CASSPGASGGPLRYNEQFF.

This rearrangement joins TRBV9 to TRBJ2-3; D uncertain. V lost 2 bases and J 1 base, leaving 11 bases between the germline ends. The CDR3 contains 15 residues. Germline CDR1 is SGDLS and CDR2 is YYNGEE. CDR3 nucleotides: TGTGCCAGCAGCGTCAGTGAGTCGGGCACAGATACGCAGTATTTT. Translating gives CASSVSESGTDTQYF.

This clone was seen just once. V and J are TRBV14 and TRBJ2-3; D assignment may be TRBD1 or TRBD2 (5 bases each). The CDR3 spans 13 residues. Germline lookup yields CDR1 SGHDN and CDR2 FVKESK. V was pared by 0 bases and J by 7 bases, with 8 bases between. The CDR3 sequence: CASSQEGVYTQYF. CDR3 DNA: TGTGCCAGCAGCCAAGAGGGGGTATATACGCAGTATTTT.

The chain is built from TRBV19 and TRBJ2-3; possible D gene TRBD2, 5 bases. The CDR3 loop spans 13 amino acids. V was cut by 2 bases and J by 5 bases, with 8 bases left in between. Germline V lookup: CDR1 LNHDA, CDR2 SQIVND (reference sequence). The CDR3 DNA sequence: TGTGCCAGTAGTATAACCCGGGGAGATACGCAGTATTTT. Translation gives CASSITRGDTQYF.

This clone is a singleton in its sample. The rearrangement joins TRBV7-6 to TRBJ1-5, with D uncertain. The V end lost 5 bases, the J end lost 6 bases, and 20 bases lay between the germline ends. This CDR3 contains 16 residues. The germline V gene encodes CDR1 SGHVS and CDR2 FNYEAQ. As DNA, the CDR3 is TGTGCCAGCAGCCCAGACGCTGCAGGCATGCCTCAGCCCCAGCATTTT. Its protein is CASSPDAAGMPQPQHF.

CDR3 nucleotide sequence: TGCGCCAGCAGCCAAGATCGGATAGTTACAGGTAGCACCATATATTTT. Protein product: CASSQDRIVTGSTIYF. The chain links TRBV4-3 to TRBJ1-3, with D maybe TRBD1 (5 bases). Trimming left V 0 bases short and J 9 bases short, with 18 bases between. The CDR3 has 16 amino acids. Germline CDR1 reads LGHNA; CDR2 reads YSLEER.

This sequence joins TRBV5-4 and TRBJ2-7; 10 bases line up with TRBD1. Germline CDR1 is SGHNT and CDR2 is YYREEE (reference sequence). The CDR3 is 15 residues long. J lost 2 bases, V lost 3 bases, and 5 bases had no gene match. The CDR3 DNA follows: TGTGCCAGCAGCTGGGGCGGACAGGGGGCCTACGAGCAGTACTTC. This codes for CASSWGGQGAYEQYF.

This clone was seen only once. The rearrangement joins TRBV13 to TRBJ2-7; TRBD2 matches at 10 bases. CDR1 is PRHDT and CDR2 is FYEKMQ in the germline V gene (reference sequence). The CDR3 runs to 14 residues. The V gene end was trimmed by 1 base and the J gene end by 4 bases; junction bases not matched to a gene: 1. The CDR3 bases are TGTGCCAGCAGCTTAGAGCGGGGGGGTTACGAGCAGTACTTC. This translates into CASSLERGGYEQYF.

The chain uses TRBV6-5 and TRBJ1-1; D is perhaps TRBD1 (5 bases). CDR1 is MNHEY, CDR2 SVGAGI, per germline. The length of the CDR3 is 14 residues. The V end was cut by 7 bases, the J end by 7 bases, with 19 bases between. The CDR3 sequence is CASTPPGIDSEAFF. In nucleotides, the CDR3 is TGTGCCAGCACACCACCTGGGATAGACAGTGAAGCTTTCTTT.

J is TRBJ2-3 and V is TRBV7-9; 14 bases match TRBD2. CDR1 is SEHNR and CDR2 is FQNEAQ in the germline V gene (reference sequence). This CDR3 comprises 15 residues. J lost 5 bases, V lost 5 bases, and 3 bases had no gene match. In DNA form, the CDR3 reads TGTGCCAGCAGCCCAGGGACTAGCGGGGGAGATACGCAGTATTTT. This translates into CASSPGTSGGDTQYF.